This T cell receptor beta chain was documented in a study of blood T cells in healthy people across ages. General study findings and limits: Observed TCR beta diversity showed a strong correlation with the percentage of naive T cells as measured by flow cytometry.

Peripheral blood was drawn, around 9.3 milliliters per donor. This CDR3 is built from 12 residues. Trimming pared 4 bases from V and 7 bases from J, leaving 10 bases between. Germline V lookup: CDR1 SGHDN, CDR2 FVKESK. Then a second PCR, running roughly 7 to 11 cycles, was carried out with a sample-barcoded 5' primer and a J-beta primer mix. Tags on each cDNA molecule came from a template-switch adaptor with 12 random nucleotides. TCRdb analysed the 5' RACE reads with MiXCR anew, one entry per CDR3 protein. The sample holds fewer than 900,000 distinct CDR3 sequences, under 40% seen once. For this clonotype: The antigen is not known.

This receptor was taken from a man younger than 35 in good health. This sequence joins TRBV14 and TRBJ1-1; no clear D gene. The specimen was blood. The DNA for the CDR3 is TGTGCCAGCAGCCGACCTGAGGATGAAGCTTTCTTT. Protein sequence: CASSRPEDEAFF.